This T cell receptor beta chain comes out of a study of shared clonotypes between healthy human individuals. Germline V lookup: CDR1 LNHDA, CDR2 SQIVND (reference sequence). V trimming: 4 bases; J trimming: 8 bases; junction bases outside the gene matches: 6. This CDR3 contains 13 residues. This clone was picked up a small number of times. Assay used: immunoSEQ multiplex PCR; TCRdb lists only in-frame clones, some missing. The sample holds about 1.1 million clones, about four fifths seen once. The chain links TRBV19 to TRBJ1-2, with 8 positions matching TRBD1. The sequencing input was memory CD4+ T cells from PBMCs. Sample subset: CD45RA-negative fraction. The sequence was collected from a man younger than 30 in good health. Some clones in this sample may be carry-over from other donors' samples. The CDR3 DNA follows: TGTGCCAGTAGTAAGGGACAGGCCGGGGGCTACACCTTC. It yields the protein CASSKGQAGGYTF.